This T cell receptor beta chain emerged from a study of graft-versus-host responses after intestinal transplantation. In the study overall: Isolated intestinal, liver-intestinal, or multivisceral transplants had been given to the recipients. Every recipient underwent anti-thymocyte globulin induction, then tacrolimus and steroids for two to four years. Whole-study findings and limits: The marrow of recipients harbored GvH clones, and ileum or blood showed some of them first.

The assay was immunoSEQ multiplex PCR, and TCRdb's table has in-frame clones only and misses some. The sample includes under 2,500 clones, 37% of them seen just once. Deletions cut 6 bases from V and 3 bases from J, with 6 bases between. Germline-derived CDR1 and CDR2 are SGHKS and YYEKEE (reference sequence). This CDR3 comprises 12 residues. Co-plated with around 200,000 CFSE-labeled responder cells were around 200,000 irradiated, violet-dye-labeled stimulator cells. Responder CD3+CD4+ and CD3+CD8+ cells that were proliferating and CFSE-low were sorted after the reaction. The clonotype comes from a human patient who was an organ donor for intestinal transplantation. The chain couples TRBV5-5 to TRBJ2-2; D uncertain. Specimen: alloreactive CD8+ T cells from a mixed lymphocyte reaction culture, collected before transplantation. The subset denotes: CFSE-low proliferating T cells sorted from roughly six-day pre-transplant mixed lymphocyte reaction (GvH or HvG direction). For the CDR3, the DNA is TGTGCCAGCACCACTCACACCGGGGAGCTGTTTTTT. Its protein is CASTTHTGELFF.